The 18 T cell receptor beta chains given below trace back to one sample, sequenced in a study of post-analysis software for immune sequencing data. Whole-study findings and limits: Controls showed lower frequencies than patients for a handful of TRBV segments, and TRBV5-6, TRBV5-1 and TRBV20-1 were among these.

Their cognate antigens are unknown. Carried by the TCR beta cDNA libraries were unique molecular identifiers. TCRdb passed the PCR reads through MiXCR, listing each CDR3 protein once. The sample shows approximately 770,000 distinct CDR3 sequences, approximately 44% of them seen only once. The sample was blood. All receptors come from a girl between 10 and 17 years old with multiple sclerosis.

The chain recombines TRBV7-9 with TRBJ2-7; TRBD2 aligns across 7 bases. Matching the DNA end better, TRBJ2-5 makes the J call doubtful. The CDR3 is 15 residues long. Germline V CDR1 and CDR2: SEHNR, FQNEAQ (reference sequence). DNA for the CDR3: TGTGCCAGCAGCTTATTGCTAGCGGATGAAGAGACCCAGTACTTC. This gives the protein CASSLLLADEETQYF.

Note on this clonotype: One end of the junction does not line up with germline, which may come from a read error. This sequence joins TRBV2 and TRBJ2-3, with D possibly TRBD1 on 6 matching bases. The CDR3 spans 15 residues. CDR1 SNHLY and CDR2 FYNNEI come from the germline V gene. Here the CDR3 reads CDSSKTGTSTDTQYF. CDR3 in DNA: TGTGACAGCAGCAAGACAGGTACTAGCACAGATACGCAGTATTTT.

The V call is TRBV7-2, the J call TRBJ2-7, with TRBD1 matching over 10 bases. V lost 4 bases to trimming and J lost 5 bases; unmatched junction nucleotides: 8. The CDR3 is 15 amino acids. Germline V CDR1 and CDR2: SGHTA, FQGNSA. This CDR3 reads CASSSIGTGVHEQYF. The CDR3 DNA sequence: TGTGCCAGCAGCTCCATCGGGACAGGGGTCCACGAGCAGTACTTC.

DNA of the CDR3: TGCAGTGCTAGGGACAGGGGGCTTGGGGCCAACGTCCTGACTTTC. Amino acids: CSARDRGLGANVLTF. The rearrangement joins TRBV20-1 to TRBJ2-6, with 11 bases aligning to TRBD1. The trim removed 3 bases at V and 3 bases at J, leaving 1 base unmatched. The CDR3 spans 15 residues. CDR1 DFQATT and CDR2 SNEGSKA come from the germline V gene (reference sequence).

The table lists this clonotype with a count of one. This chain connects TRBV19 to TRBJ2-1; D gene ambiguous. Per germline, CDR1 LNHDA and CDR2 SQIVND (reference sequence). Trimming took 4 bases from V and 0 from J, leaving 13 bases between them. This CDR3 is built from 16 residues. CDR3 loop: CASSTDLPSSYNEQFF. In nucleotides, the CDR3 is TGTGCCAGTAGTACAGATCTACCTAGCTCCTACAATGAGCAGTTCTTC.

The CDR3 protein is CASISMEVAGGEEQFF. Written as DNA, the CDR3 is TGTGCCAGCATCTCCATGGAGGTAGCGGGAGGGGAAGAGCAGTTCTTC. This rearrangement joins TRBV7-2 to TRBJ2-1, with 11 bases fitting TRBD2. V dropped 7 bases and J dropped 10; count of bases not matched to a gene: 15. Germline CDR1 SGHTA, CDR2 FQGNSA. The CDR3 extends over 16 amino acids.

This clonotype was found a few times. The chain couples TRBV12-3 or TRBV12-4 to TRBJ2-7; 8 bases fit TRBD1. The CDR3 is 15 residues long. J was trimmed by 3 bases and V by 5 bases; bases with no gene match: 9. The CDR3: CASSHPRGTGYEQYF. In DNA, the CDR3 is TGTGCCAGCAGTCACCCCCGAGGGACAGGCTACGAGCAGTACTTC.

This chain uses TRBV7-2 with TRBJ2-4, with TRBD2 matching 8 bases. The CDR3 consists of 19 residues. The V gene end was trimmed by 0 bases and the J gene end by 0 bases; junction bases not matched to a gene: 10. The germline V gene encodes CDR1 SGHTA and CDR2 FQGNSA. For the CDR3, the DNA is TGTGCCAGCAGCTTAGCGCGCCTAGCGGGTCCTCTAGCCAAAAACATTCAGTACTTC. Protein: CASSLARLAGPLAKNIQYF.

The genes are TRBV20-1 and TRBJ1-2; 7 nucleotides align to TRBD1. Germline V gene lookup returns CDR1 DFQATT and CDR2 SNEGSKA (reference sequence). Unmatched junction bases numbered 10, after V lost 5 bases and J lost 4 bases. The CDR3 extends over 14 amino acids. Written as DNA, the CDR3 is TGCAGTGCTCCCGATTTCGACAGGGCCTATGGCTACACCTTC. Amino acid sequence: CSAPDFDRAYGYTF.

The chain carries TRBV7-2 and TRBJ2-3; D unresolved. The V end was cut by 0 bases, the J end by 6 bases, with 4 bases between. The CDR3 extends over 12 amino acids. Germline CDR1 reads SGHTA; CDR2 reads FQGNSA. Written as DNA, the CDR3 is TGTGCCAGCAGCTTAGCCCGGGATACGCAGTATTTT. Amino acid sequence: CASSLARDTQYF.

The chain couples TRBV29-1 to TRBJ1-5, with 7 bases matching TRBD1. This CDR3 has 14 amino acids. Germline CDR1 SQVTM, CDR2 ANQGSEA. The ends lost 8 bases at V and 5 bases at J; junction bases unmatched: 12. CDR3 sequence reads: CSRTRGVEDQPQHF. The DNA of the CDR3 is TGCAGCCGAACCAGGGGGGTCGAGGATCAGCCCCAGCATTTT.

This clonotype was seen a handful of times. The chain combines TRBV28 with TRBJ2-7, with D perhaps being TRBD1 or TRBD2 (6 bases each). Germline V gene sequence: CDR1 MDHEN, CDR2 SYDVKM. There are 18 residues in the CDR3. Trimming took off 8 bases at V and 4 bases at J, with 30 bases between the two ends. The CDR3 protein is CASLRVAGLRGLEYEQYF. The CDR3 bases are TGTGCCAGCCTACGCGTGGCGGGACTCCGGGGGCTAGAGTACGAGCAGTACTTC.

V gene TRBV6-5 combines with J gene TRBJ1-1; 7 positions match TRBD1. CDR1 and CDR2 from the germline V gene are MNHEY and SVGAGI. CDR3 length: 15 residues. J lost 1 base, V lost 5 bases, and 7 bases had no gene match. CDR3 in amino acids: CASSAPGQRNTEAFF. The CDR3 nucleotides are TGTGCCAGCAGTGCCCCGGGACAGCGGAACACTGAAGCTTTCTTT.

CDR3 sequence reads: CASSARTSGYEQYF. Here the CDR3 DNA reads TGTGCCAGCAGCGCCCGGACTAGCGGCTACGAGCAGTACTTC. The J gene is TRBJ2-7, the V gene TRBV12-3 or TRBV12-4; TRBD2 matches 10 bases. The V gene end was trimmed by 6 bases and the J gene end by 3 bases; junction bases not matched to a gene: 5. The CDR3 extends over 14 amino acids.

The chain carries TRBV7-9 and TRBJ2-5; 9 positions match TRBD1. Germline V lookup: CDR1 SEHNR, CDR2 FQNEAQ (reference sequence). The CDR3 is made up of 15 amino acids. J lost 7 bases, V lost 5 bases, and 11 bases had no gene match. In nucleotides, the CDR3 is TGTGCCAGCAGCCAAACCGGGACAGGGCGCGGGACCCAGTACTTC. Protein: CASSQTGTGRGTQYF.

The chain uses TRBV12-3 or TRBV12-4 and TRBJ2-3; perhaps D is TRBD1 or TRBD2 (5 bases each). V was cut by 5 bases and J by 4 bases, with 16 bases left in between. This CDR3 region has 15 residues. CDR3 region: CASSGTLGRPDTQYF. CDR3 sequence (DNA): TGTGCCAGCAGTGGGACCCTGGGGCGTCCAGATACGCAGTATTTT.

This clonotype has more than one count but fewer than ten. The V call is TRBV25-1, the J call TRBJ2-1, with 7 bases lining up with TRBD2. After removal of 0 bases from V and 9 bases from J, the junction contained 2 bases not matched to a gene. The CDR3 totals 13 residues. Germline CDR1 reads MGHDK; CDR2 reads SYGVNS. The DNA of the CDR3 is TGTGCCAGCAGTGAATATGGGGGGGTTGAGCAGTTCTTC. Encoded protein: CASSEYGGVEQFF. The entire variable domain, with the rest obtained from reference TRBV25-1 and TRBJ2-1, is as follows: EADIYQTPRYLVIGTGKKITLECSQTMGHDKMYWYQQDPGMELHLIHYSYGVNSTEKGDLSSESTVSRIRTEHFPLTLESARPSHTSQYLCASSEYGGVEQFFGPGTRLTVL.

The gene calls are TRBV2 and TRBJ1-1; no clear D. CDR3 length: 11 amino acids. V lost 8 bases and J 1 base, leaving 5 bases between the germline ends. From germline, CDR1 is SNHLY and CDR2 FYNNEI. The CDR3 region has the DNA TGTGCCAGCGATGGGAACACTGAAGCTTTCTTT. Its translation: CASDGNTEAFF.